This T cell receptor (beta chain) was sequenced during a study of early T cells in non-severe SARS-CoV-2 infection. Background on the study: Bulk RNA isolated from unsorted whole blood underwent sequencing; chains were not paired. Study-wide points: Using VDJdb, the matching emphasized anti-spike CD8 responses while missing private and CD4 specificities.

A word on this clonotype: What it binds is unknown.

The TCR library protocol attached unique molecular identifiers to the individual cDNA molecules. TCRdb called the 5' RACE reads again in MiXCR, with one record for every CDR3 protein. The sample includes tens of thousands of distinct CDR3 sequences, approximately 9.5% of them seen just once. The receptor was derived from an adult who was a healthcare worker with PCR-confirmed SARS-CoV-2 infection or an uninfected control (not recorded which). Specimen: whole blood.

The CDR3 nucleotides are TGTGCCAGCTCACCATTCAGGGTGGAGAACACTGAAGCTTTCTTT. Amino acids: CASSPFRVENTEAFF. This chain links TRBV18 with TRBJ1-1; weak D call: TRBD1 (5 bases). The germline gives CDR1 KGHSH, CDR2 LQKENI. The CDR3 extends over 15 amino acids. Trimming took off 2 bases at V and 1 base at J, with 11 bases between the two ends.